These T cell receptor beta chains were read from a single sample in a study of T cells after yellow fever vaccination. TCRdb redid the calling of the 5' RACE reads with MiXCR, one entry per CDR3 protein. The sample carries some 560,000 distinct CDR3 sequences, roughly 21% recorded once. The starting material was PBMCs, obtained 15 days after the yellow fever booster vaccination. The receptors shown here come from a man aged 30 to 45 who received the YFV17D yellow fever vaccine. CDR3s include the opening cysteine and the closing phenylalanine or tryptophan. D genes are given only for firm matches. Clone size is stated in some rows and not others, as once, few, many or a class when expanded.

v_gene	abundance	j_gene	d_gene	CDR3nt	CDR3aa
TRBV27	many	TRBJ1-2	-	TGTGCCAGCAGCTTAGGACAGAACTATGGCTACACCTTC	CASSLGQNYGYTF
TRBV20-1	few	TRBJ2-3	-	TGCAGTGCCGCGCTGGGAGGAGGCACAGATACGCAGTATTTT	CSAALGGGTDTQYF
TRBV7-9	many	TRBJ1-4	-	TGTGCCAGCAGCATCCGGGGGGGGGAGAATGAAAAACTGTTTTTT	CASSIRGGENEKLFF
TRBV18	-	TRBJ2-2	TRBD1	TGTGCCAGCTCACACGACAGGGAACCCACCGGGGAGCTGTTTTTT	CASSHDREPTGELFF
TRBV20-1	-	TRBJ1-6	TRBD1	TGCAGTGCTAGAGACAGGGGGCAATCCTATAATTCACCCCTCCACTTT	CSARDRGQSYNSPLHF
TRBV20-1	-	TRBJ2-3	-	TGCAGTGCTACCGGGGACGGGGTGTATTTT	CSATGDGVYF
TRBV7-3	-	TRBJ2-3	-	TGTGCCAGCAGCCCCGACGGTGTCGGAGAGCAGTATTTT	CASSPDGVGEQYF
TRBV27	few	TRBJ2-3	-	TGTGCCAGCAGTGATGGGACTGGGGCTTCCACAGATACGCAGTATTTT	CASSDGTGASTDTQYF
TRBV15	few	TRBJ2-2	-	TGTGCCACCAGCAGAGATTGGGCGGGAACCCCCGGCGGGGAGCTGTTTTTT	CATSRDWAGTPGGELFF
TRBV20-1	-	TRBJ2-1	-	TGCAGTCCCCTCAAGAAGTGGGATGAGCAGTTCTTC	CSPLKKWDEQFF
TRBV3-1	-	TRBJ2-5	-	TGTGCCAGCAGCCAAGATGTGCAGGGGACCCAGTACTTC	CASSQDVQGTQYF
TRBV6-4	few	TRBJ2-3	-	TGTGCCAGCAGCCAACTGACGGCGAACACAGATACGCAGTATTTT	CASSQLTANTDTQYF
TRBV6-5	-	TRBJ2-1	-	TGTGCCAGCAGTTACAGCCCCCCGCAGGGAACCTACAATGAGCAGTTCTTC	CASSYSPPQGTYNEQFF
TRBV6-1	few	TRBJ2-7	TRBD2	TGTGCCAGCAGTCCCCAGGCGGGAGGGGAATACGAGCAGTACTTC	CASSPQAGGEYEQYF
TRBV7-8	many	TRBJ2-2	-	TGTGCCAGCAGCCTAACTAGGAACACCGGGGAGCTGTTTTTT	CASSLTRNTGELFF
TRBV6-5	-	TRBJ2-7	TRBD1	TGTGCCAGCAGTTACTCGCCCGGGACAGGGGTTGGAGAGCAGTACTTC	CASSYSPGTGVGEQYF
TRBV5-1	-	TRBJ2-1	-	TGCGCCAGCAGCCCGGACCATCCCTCCTACAATGAGCAGTTCTTC	CASSPDHPSYNEQFF
TRBV12-3/TRBV12-4	few	TRBJ2-3	-	TGTGCCAGCGGGGTTAGACAGGTCCCAGATACGCAGTATTTT	CASGVRQVPDTQYF
TRBV28	many	TRBJ2-2	TRBD2	TGTGCCAGCAGTCGACGCACTAGCGGCAGTAACACCGGGGAGCTGTTTTTT	CASSRRTSGSNTGELFF
TRBV7-2	-	TRBJ1-2	-	TGTGCCAGCATTTACAGGGCCAACTATGGCTACACCTTC	CASIYRANYGYTF
TRBV5-1	once	TRBJ2-7	-	TGCGCCAGCAGCTTGAGAGGGAGAGAGGGCGAGCAGTACTTC	CASSLRGREGEQYF
TRBV5-1	few	TRBJ2-5	-	TGCGCCAGCAGCTTGGTGACGGCGGGAGAGACCCAGTACTTC	CASSLVTAGETQYF
TRBV9	-	TRBJ2-7	-	TGTGCCAGCAGCTTAACGACAGGCCTGGCCTACGAGCAGTACTTC	CASSLTTGLAYEQYF
TRBV7-2	many	TRBJ2-7	-	TGTGCCAGCAGCTTAGATGTCGTCTCCTACGAGCAGTACTTC	CASSLDVVSYEQYF
TRBV12-3/TRBV12-4	-	TRBJ1-2	-	TGTGCCAGCAGTTTGAACCAAAACTATGGCTACACCTTC	CASSLNQNYGYTF
TRBV20-1	-	TRBJ2-7	TRBD2	TGCAGTGCTAGACCCCCCCCTGGCGGGAGCTCCTACGAGCAGTACTTC	CSARPPPGGSSYEQYF
TRBV7-9	-	TRBJ1-2	-	TGTGCCAGCAGGAACGATCCAGGTGGCTACACCTTC	CASRNDPGGYTF
TRBV10-3	few	TRBJ2-3	-	TGTGCCATCAGTGAGTCGTCTGAGCAGCCGCAGTATTTT	CAISESSEQPQYF
TRBV12-3/TRBV12-4	many	TRBJ2-7	-	TGTGCCAGCAGTTTTGGGCCCACCTACGAGCAGTACTTC	CASSFGPTYEQYF
TRBV20-1	-	TRBJ2-1	-	TGCAGTGCCCGATGGACCAATGAGCAGTTCTTC	CSARWTNEQFF
TRBV7-9	-	TRBJ2-1	-	TGTGCCAGCAGCTTAGCCCCACGGCGGGAAGGGTACAATGAGCAGTTCTTC	CASSLAPRREGYNEQFF
TRBV5-1	-	TRBJ2-1	TRBD2	TGCGCCAGCAGCGCGAGGACTAGCGGCAATGAGCAGTTCTTC	CASSARTSGNEQFF
TRBV28	few	TRBJ2-2	-	TGTGCCAGCAGTTTATATTCCGGGGTGAACACCGGGGAGCTGTTTTTT	CASSLYSGVNTGELFF
TRBV19	-	TRBJ2-2	-	TGTGCCAGTAGTCCGGGCCGCCAGAACACCGGGGAGCTGTTTTTT	CASSPGRQNTGELFF
TRBV5-5	few	TRBJ2-1	TRBD2	TGTGCCAGCAGTTTGGGGACTAGCGGGAGGTTGGACTACAATGAGCAGTTCTTC	CASSLGTSGRLDYNEQFF
TRBV6-4	-	TRBJ2-2	-	TGTGCCAGCAGCCTCTCCCTGGCCGGGGAGCTGTTTTTT	CASSLSLAGELFF
TRBV15	few	TRBJ1-5	TRBD1	TGTGCCACCAGCAGGGACAGGGGACAGCCCCAGCATTTT	CATSRDRGQPQHF
TRBV5-1	few	TRBJ2-2	-	TGCGCCAGCAGCTTAACGCCACCCTGGATCAACACCGGGGAGCTGTTTTTT	CASSLTPPWINTGELFF
TRBV12-3/TRBV12-4	few	TRBJ1-4	-	TGTGCCAGCACGCGGACAACTAATGAAAAACTGTTTTTT	CASTRTTNEKLFF
TRBV2	-	TRBJ2-6	TRBD1	TGTGCCAGCAGCGGGGACAGGGCCAACAACGTCCTGACTTTC	CASSGDRANNVLTF
TRBV6-6	-	TRBJ1-1	TRBD1	TGTGCAACAGGGGTGACTGAAGCTTTCTTT	CATGVTEAFF
TRBV7-2	few	TRBJ2-3	-	TGTGCCAGCACCCGGCAGTATTTT	CASTRQYF
TRBV7-2	-	TRBJ2-3	TRBD2	TGTGCCAGCAGCTCACGACTAGCGGGAGGGCGGGATACGCAGTATTTT	CASSSRLAGGRDTQYF
TRBV6-1	few	TRBJ1-4	TRBD1	TGTGCCAGCAGCCTAGGGACAGAGAATGAAAAACTGTTTTTT	CASSLGTENEKLFF
TRBV7-9	-	TRBJ2-1	-	TGTGCCAGCAGCTTGGGTCCCCAATTGGGTGAGCAGTTCTTC	CASSLGPQLGEQFF
TRBV7-2	-	TRBJ1-2	-	TGTGCCAGCAGCTTAGATACCATTAGCGGCTACACCTTC	CASSLDTISGYTF
TRBV18	-	TRBJ2-7	-	TGTGCCAGCTCACCAGGTCCGCTAGCGACCTACGAGCAGTACTTC	CASSPGPLATYEQYF
TRBV12-3/TRBV12-4	few	TRBJ1-1	-	TGTGCCAGCAGTTTGCCCCCCGACACTGAAGCTTTCTTT	CASSLPPDTEAFF
TRBV20-1	few	TRBJ2-7	TRBD1	TGCAGTGCTACCCTGCCCCAGGGGGCCTACGAGCAGTACTTC	CSATLPQGAYEQYF
TRBV15	few	TRBJ2-1	TRBD1	TGTGCCACCAGCAGAGAACTACAGGGGGCCGATGAGCAGTTCTTC	CATSRELQGADEQFF
TRBV6-2/TRBV6-3	-	TRBJ2-3	-	TGTGCCAGCAGCGACAGACCCTCGGCAGATACGCAGTATTTT	CASSDRPSADTQYF
TRBV24-1	-	TRBJ2-1	-	TGTGCCACCAGTGACGCGCTGGCGAGTGAGCAGTTCTTC	CATSDALASEQFF
TRBV7-2	-	TRBJ2-3	-	TGTGCCAGCAGCTCACGACGGGAGAACACAGATACGCAGTATTTT	CASSSRRENTDTQYF
TRBV18	few	TRBJ2-2	TRBD2	TGTGCCAGCACCCTAGCGGGGACGACCACCGGGGAGCTGTTTTTT	CASTLAGTTTGELFF
TRBV12-3/TRBV12-4	-	TRBJ1-5	TRBD1	TGTGCCAGCAGTTTAGGACAGGGGGTTATTGAGCAGCCCCAGCATTTT	CASSLGQGVIEQPQHF